Presented here are 30 T cell receptor beta chains from one specimen sequenced in a study of molecular identifiers for immune sequencing clone quantification. MiXCR, applied by TCRdb to the PCR reads, yields one record per CDR3 protein. The sample lists 300,000 to 400,000 distinct CDR3 sequences; 24% were seen once. The specimen sequenced was naive CD8+ T cells from blood, with Jurkat cell RNA spiked in. The subset was: FACS-sorted CD8+CD4-CCR7+CD45RA+ naive T cells. The receptor set was obtained from a human donor in good health. Some libraries in this study had Jurkat cell RNA spiked in.

The J gene is TRBJ1-1, the V gene TRBV28, with a weak D call TRBD1 (5 bases). V gave up 5 bases and J gave up 0 bases, with 13 bases separating them. The germline gives CDR1 MDHEN, CDR2 SYDVKM. CDR3 length: 15 residues. CDR3 amino acids: CASSQGLLMNTEAFF. CDR3 DNA: TGTGCCAGCAGTCAGGGACTGTTGATGAACACTGAAGCTTTCTTT.

This clonotype has only a few counts. This chain uses TRBV27 with TRBJ2-7; unclear D gene. Germline loops: CDR1 MNHEY, CDR2 SMNVEV (reference sequence). The CDR3 covers 14 residues. Trimming took 6 bases from V and 3 from J, leaving 15 bases between them. CDR3 region: CASRSLGELYEQYF. CDR3 in DNA: TGTGCCAGCAGATCCTTGGGCGAACTCTACGAGCAGTACTTC.

A remark on this clonotype: A much larger clone is a single base away; this may be a read error. The V call is TRBV29-1, the J call TRBJ2-7, with 10 bases aligning to TRBD2. This CDR3 is built from 15 residues. The V and J ends lost 3 bases and 3 bases, in that order; junction bases with no gene match: 8. Per the germline V gene, CDR1 is SQVTM and CDR2 is ANQGSEA. The CDR3 DNA reads TGCAGCGTTGATACACTAGCGGGGAACTTCTACGAGCAGTACTTC. The encoded protein is CSVDTLAGNFYEQYF.

This clonotype has a count of ten or more. The chain carries TRBV4-3 and TRBJ2-7; the D gene is possibly TRBD2 (5 bases). The CDR3 totals 15 residues. The V end was cut by 0 bases, the J end by 3 bases, with 12 bases between. CDR1 LGHNA and CDR2 YSLEER come from the germline V gene. This chain's CDR3 is CASSQEVLVVYEQYF. DNA of the CDR3: TGCGCCAGCAGCCAAGAAGTACTAGTGGTCTACGAGCAGTACTTC.

This clonotype was seen many times. The V and J genes are TRBV6-2 or TRBV6-3 and TRBJ2-1, with a weak D call TRBD2 (6 bases). This CDR3 is built from 13 residues. Germline V CDR1 and CDR2: MNHEY, SVGEGT. Trimming took off 5 bases at V and 4 bases at J, with 9 bases between the two ends. Written as DNA, the CDR3 is TGTGCCAGCAGTCCCGGAGGGTACAATGAGCAGTTCTTC. This gives the protein CASSPGGYNEQFF.

The CDR3 sequence: CASSEARVRYEQYF. CDR3 bases: TGTGCCAGCAGTGAAGCCAGGGTCCGGTACGAGCAGTACTTC. The V and J genes are TRBV6-1 and TRBJ2-7; perhaps TRBD1 as D (5 bases). The CDR3 runs to 14 residues. CDR1 is MNHNS and CDR2 is SASEGT in the germline V gene. V dropped 0 bases and J dropped 4 bases, with 10 bases sitting between them.

Concerning this clonotype itself: A much larger clone lies a single base off, so this may be a read error. This chain uses TRBV5-4 with TRBJ2-4, with 7 bases fitting TRBD2. V trimming: 0 bases; J trimming: 9 bases; junction bases outside the gene matches: 6. CDR3 length equals 14 residues. Germline V gene sequence: CDR1 SGHNT, CDR2 YYREEE (reference sequence). Here the CDR3 reads CASSLGAGPVIQYF. The CDR3 nucleotides are TGTGCCAGCAGCTTGGGAGCGGGGCCGGTCATTCAGTACTTC. Supplemented by reference TRBV5-4 and TRBJ2-4, the full variable domain reads ETGVTQSPTHLIKTRGQQVTLRCSSQSGHNTVSWYQQALGQGPQFIFQYYREEENGRGNFPPRFSGLQFPNYSSELNVNALELDDSALYLCASSLGAGPVIQYFGAGTRLSVL.

The chain employs TRBV12-3 or TRBV12-4 and TRBJ2-1; D is undetermined. The CDR3 length is 12 residues. V lost 4 bases to trimming and J lost 9 bases, with 10 bases between them. The CDR3, as DNA: TGTGCCAGCAGTTCATATCAGGCTGAGCAGTTCTTC. Translated, it gives CASSSYQAEQFF.

This clonotype has a handful of counts. The chain is built from TRBV6-2 or TRBV6-3 and TRBJ1-1, with 8 nucleotides matching TRBD1. The CDR3 is 17 amino acids. From germline, CDR1 is MNHEY and CDR2 SVGEGT. The J segment lost 5 bases and the V segment lost 7 bases, leaving 18 bases of the junction unmatched. Here the CDR3 reads CASTTDRVLAGRTEAFF. In DNA form, the CDR3 reads TGTGCCAGCACCACGGACAGGGTTTTAGCGGGGAGAACTGAAGCTTTCTTT.

The table lists this clonotype with many counts. The chain uses TRBV28 and TRBJ2-5; D unresolved. V gave up 10 bases and J gave up 1 base, with 13 bases separating them. There are 13 residues in the CDR3. Germline CDR1 and CDR2: MDHEN and SYDVKM. The CDR3: CATNQTPQETQYF. As DNA, the CDR3 is TGTGCCACCAATCAGACCCCCCAAGAGACCCAGTACTTC. Combining the CDR3 with reference TRBV28 and TRBJ2-5 gives the whole variable domain DVKVTQSSRYLVKRTGEKVFLECVQDMDHENMFWYRQDPGLGLRLIYFSYDVKMKEKGDIPEGYSVSREKKERFSLILESASTNQTSMYLCATNQTPQETQYFGPGTRLLVL.

This chain connects TRBV12-3 or TRBV12-4 to TRBJ2-2, with D perhaps being TRBD1 or TRBD2 (5 bases each). V was clipped by 3 bases and J by 6 bases, with 11 bases between them. This CDR3 is built from 14 residues. CDR3 bases: TGTGCCAGCAGTTTCCATGGGACGGCCGGGGAGCTGTTTTTT. Encoded protein: CASSFHGTAGELFF.

This clonotype was seen ten or more times. The genes are TRBV7-8 and TRBJ2-3, with D hard to call. Germline-derived CDR1 and CDR2 are SGHVS and FQNEAQ. The CDR3 has 15 amino acids. Trimming cost V 6 bases and J 2 bases, with 15 bases left between them. CDR3 DNA: TGTGCCAGCAGTTATGACATTTATGTCACAGATACGCAGTATTTT. Protein: CASSYDIYVTDTQYF.

This clonotype was recorded at least ten times. This rearrangement joins TRBV7-2 to TRBJ1-1; 7 nucleotides align to TRBD1. V dropped 3 bases and J dropped 8; count of bases not matched to a gene: 9. Germline V lookup: CDR1 SGHTA, CDR2 FQGNSA. The CDR3 extends over 14 amino acids. CDR3 sequence (DNA): TGTGCCAGCAGCTTGGACAGGTCAGGGTTCGAAGCTTTCTTT. Its protein product is CASSLDRSGFEAFF. The variable domain in full, with the rest retrieved from reference TRBV7-2 and TRBJ1-1, is GAGVSQSPSNKVTEKGKDVELRCDPISGHTALYWYRQSLGQGLEFLIYFQGNSAPDKSGLPSDRFSAERTGGSVSTLTIQRTQQEDSAVYLCASSLDRSGFEAFFGQGTRLTVV.

In its sample, this clonotype was seen many times. The rearrangement joins TRBV7-9 to TRBJ1-5; D uncertain. Germline V gives CDR1 SEHNR, CDR2 FQNEAQ (reference sequence). Between the trimmed V and J ends, which lost 2 bases and 4 bases, there was a span of 3 bases. The CDR3 has 12 residues. The CDR3 is CASSLPNQPQHF. CDR3 sequence (DNA): TGTGCCAGCAGCTTACCGAATCAGCCCCAGCATTTT. Filled out from reference TRBV7-9 and TRBJ1-5, the complete variable domain reads DTGVSQNPRHKITKRGQNVTFRCDPISEHNRLYWYRQTLGQGPEFLTYFQNEAQLEKSRLLSDRFSAERPKGSFSTLEIQRTEQGDSAMYLCASSLPNQPQHFGDGTRLSIL.

Remarks on this clonotype: The missing conserved phenylalanine or tryptophan at the end of this CDR3 makes a read error likely. The chain couples TRBV5-3 to TRBJ1-1, with no clear D. TRBV5-3 is noted as an ORF with a role that remains uncertain. The CDR3 is 13 residues long. The CDR3: CASSLSENTEAFL. The CDR3 nucleotides read TGTGCCAGCAGCTTGTCAGAAAACACTGAAGCTTTCCTT.

CDR3 amino acids: CAWGYRVTEAFF. The CDR3 DNA sequence: TGTGCCTGGGGCTACAGGGTTACTGAAGCTTTCTTT. The chain recombines TRBV30 with TRBJ1-1, with a possible D match to TRBD1 (6 bases). This CDR3 has 12 residues. V lost 5 bases and J lost 5, with 12 bases in between. Germline loops: CDR1 GTSNPN, CDR2 SVGIG (reference sequence).

This clonotype was observed many times. This chain links TRBV5-1 with TRBJ1-1; D may be TRBD1 (5 bases). Germline V gives CDR1 SGHRS, CDR2 YFSETQ. The CDR3 consists of 13 residues. Trimming cost V 0 bases and J 7 bases, with 10 bases left between them. CDR3 sequence (DNA): TGCGCCAGCAGCTTGGAGAACAGGCTTGAAGCTTTCTTT. Translated, it gives CASSLENRLEAFF.

This clonotype was seen ten or more times. DNA for the CDR3: TGTGCCAGCAGCTTAGGACTAGCGGGGATCACAGATACGCAGTATTTT. Translating it yields CASSLGLAGITDTQYF. The genes are TRBV7-8 and TRBJ2-3, with 11 bases identical to TRBD2. V lost 1 base to trimming and J lost 2 bases; unmatched junction nucleotides: 2. CDR3 size: 16 residues. The germline gives CDR1 SGHVS, CDR2 FQNEAQ.

The V gene is TRBV5-5, the J gene TRBJ2-7; 9 positions match TRBD1. The CDR3 is made up of 17 amino acids. CDR1 and CDR2 from the germline V gene are SGHKS and YYEKEE (reference sequence). Trimming at V came to 0 bases and at J to 2 bases, leaving 9 bases not matched to a gene. CDR3 loop: CASSLAPAGTGTYEQYF. The CDR3 DNA follows: TGTGCCAGCAGCTTGGCCCCTGCCGGGACAGGGACCTACGAGCAGTACTTC.

This clonotype was detected many times. V is TRBV27 and J is TRBJ1-1, with unresolved D. Germline-derived CDR1 and CDR2 are MNHEY and SMNVEV (reference sequence). The CDR3 has 13 amino acids. Trimming stripped 3 bases from V and 3 bases from J, with 8 bases between. CDR3 protein: CASSLNSYTEAFF. CDR3 DNA sequence: TGTGCCAGCAGTTTGAACAGCTACACTGAAGCTTTCTTT.

This clonotype was observed a handful of times. This chain joins TRBV6-2 or TRBV6-3 and TRBJ1-1; TRBD1 matches 9 bases. Germline trimming cut 4 bases from V and 6 bases from J; bases unmatched to any gene: 9. CDR1 MNHEY and CDR2 SVGEGT come from the germline V gene. The CDR3 extends over 15 amino acids. The CDR3, as DNA: TGTGCCAGCAGTTTAACCCGGGACAGGGTTTCTGAAGCTTTCTTT. Its translation is CASSLTRDRVSEAFF.

Many counts were recorded for this clonotype. The chain recombines TRBV9 with TRBJ2-2, with 12 bases that match TRBD2. This CDR3 is 17 amino acids long. Germline V gene lookup returns CDR1 SGDLS and CDR2 YYNGEE. Germline trimming cut 4 bases from V and 3 bases from J; bases unmatched to any gene: 7. The CDR3 spells CASSTPLAGGDTGELFF. CDR3 coding DNA: TGTGCCAGCAGCACACCCCTAGCGGGGGGGGACACCGGGGAGCTGTTTTTT.

This clonotype has a handful of counts. The CDR3 nucleotides are TGTGCCATCAGGGCCCCTGGACTCGGGATTATGAACACTGAAGCTTTCTTT. This gives the protein CAIRAPGLGIMNTEAFF. The chain uses TRBV10-3 and TRBJ1-1; D is unresolved. CDR3 size: 17 residues. Trimming shortened V by 6 bases and J by 0 bases, and 20 bases separated the two germline ends. Germline V CDR1 and CDR2: ENHRY, SYGVKD.

On this clonotype itself: The junction departs from germline at one end; a sequencing error may be responsible. V gene TRBV6-5 combines with J gene TRBJ1-4; the D gene is possibly TRBD1 (6 bases). The CDR3 spans 15 residues. Germline V CDR1 and CDR2: MNHEY, SVGAGI. CDR3 bases: TGTGCCAGCAGTTACTCGGACAGCCTGAATGAAAAACTGTCTTTT. It yields the protein CASSYSDSLNEKLSF.

This clonotype was seen a handful of times. The chain is built from TRBV20-1 and TRBJ1-5, with TRBD1 as a possible D gene (6 bases). The V gene's germline CDR1 is DFQATT and CDR2 SNEGSKA (reference sequence). Between the trimmed V and J ends, which lost 0 bases and 4 bases, there was a span of 13 bases. The CDR3 covers 15 residues. CDR3 amino acids: CSARDLGQTNQPQHF. For the CDR3, the DNA is TGCAGTGCTAGAGATCTCGGACAGACGAATCAGCCCCAGCATTTT.

Comments on this clonotype: Just one base apart from a much larger clone, this may be a read error. This rearrangement joins TRBV27 to TRBJ2-3, with D unclear. The CDR3 has 14 residues. The germline CDR1 and CDR2 sequences are MNHEY and SMNVEV (reference sequence). V lost 5 bases and J 0 bases, leaving 9 bases between the germline ends. The CDR3 DNA follows: TGTGCCAGCAGTCCCCAGACTAGCACAGATACGCAGTATTTT. Its translation: CASSPQTSTDTQYF.

This clonotype was found many times. The chain employs TRBV6-1 and TRBJ2-3, with TRBD2 as a possible D gene (5 bases). Germline V CDR1 and CDR2: MNHNS, SASEGT. V gave up 6 bases and J gave up 2 bases, with 9 bases separating them. This CDR3 spans 13 amino acids. The CDR3 sequence is CASSREYTDTQYF. CDR3 in DNA: TGTGCCAGCAGCCGGGAATACACAGATACGCAGTATTTT.

This rearrangement joins TRBV12-3 or TRBV12-4 to TRBJ2-7; the match to TRBD1 covers 8 bases. The V segment lost 3 bases and the J segment 9 bases; nucleotides outside the gene matches: 13. The CDR3 extends over 15 amino acids. CDR3 sequence (DNA): TGTGCCAGCAGTTTTGGCCTCTCACAGGGGGTTTGGCAGTACTTC. It is translated as CASSFGLSQGVWQYF.

The rearrangement joins TRBV29-1 to TRBJ2-5; a possible D gene is TRBD1 (5 bases). CDR3 size: 16 residues. The V end was cut by 0 bases, the J end by 8 bases, with 22 bases between. Germline V CDR1 and CDR2: SQVTM, ANQGSEA. Here the CDR3 reads CSVEDLPTDPKHTQYF. CDR3 coding DNA: TGCAGCGTTGAAGATCTACCGACAGACCCTAAGCATACCCAGTACTTC. The whole variable domain, remainder taken from reference TRBV29-1 and TRBJ2-5, is SAVISQKPSRDICQRGTSLTIQCQVDSQVTMMFWYRQQPGQSLTLIATANQGSEATYESGFVIDKFPISRPNLTFSTLTVSNMSPEDSSIYLCSVEDLPTDPKHTQYFGPGTRLLVL.

This clonotype was counted ten times or more. The CDR3 loop is CASSWKGSSYEQYF. The CDR3 nucleotides read TGTGCCAGCAGTTGGAAGGGCAGCTCCTACGAGCAGTACTTC. The genes are TRBV6-2 or TRBV6-3 and TRBJ2-7; D not resolved. CDR1 is MNHEY, CDR2 SVGEGT, per germline. The CDR3 contains 14 residues. Deletions cut 4 bases from V and 0 bases from J, with 10 bases between.